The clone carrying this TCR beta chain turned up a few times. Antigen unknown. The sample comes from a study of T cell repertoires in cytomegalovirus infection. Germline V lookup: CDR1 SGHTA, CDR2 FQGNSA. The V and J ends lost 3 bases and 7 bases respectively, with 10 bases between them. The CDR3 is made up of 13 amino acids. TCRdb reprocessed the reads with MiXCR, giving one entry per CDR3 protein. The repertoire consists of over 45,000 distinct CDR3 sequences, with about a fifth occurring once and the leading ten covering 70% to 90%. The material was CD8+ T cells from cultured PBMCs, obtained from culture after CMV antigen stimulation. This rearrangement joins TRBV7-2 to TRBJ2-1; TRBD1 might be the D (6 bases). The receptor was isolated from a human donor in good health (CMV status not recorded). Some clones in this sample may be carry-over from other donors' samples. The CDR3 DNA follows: TGTACCAGCAGCTTGGGACAACCTAATGAGCAGTTCTTC. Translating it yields CTSSLGQPNEQFF.